The clone carrying this T cell receptor (beta chain) was seen more than once but under ten times. Individual cDNA molecules received unique molecular identifiers. TCRdb reprocessed the 5' RACE reads via MiXCR and lists one record per CDR3 protein. In the table there are more than 65,000 distinct CDR3 sequences, approximately 13% of which are singletons. The data belong to a study of early T cells in non-severe SARS-CoV-2 infection. Germline V gives CDR1 MNHEY, CDR2 SVGEGT. The length of the CDR3 is 14 residues. Trimming took off 0 bases at V and 6 bases at J, with 11 bases between the two ends. The sequenced sample consisted of whole blood. This chain connects TRBV6-2 or TRBV6-3 to TRBJ1-1, with no clear D. The clonotype was recovered from an adult who was a healthcare worker with PCR-confirmed SARS-CoV-2 infection or an uninfected control (not recorded which). In DNA form, the CDR3 reads TGTGCCAGCAGTTACTCCCGTAACGGCCCTGAAGCTTTCTTT. Its protein product is CASSYSRNGPEAFF.